These 19 T cell receptor beta chains share one sample of origin, sequenced in a study of blood T cell repertoires in COVID-19. The repertoire was sequenced with immunoSEQ multiplex PCR; TCRdb's copy has only in-frame clones and lacks some. The table has roughly 200,000 clones, less than 85% seen once. Sequenced material: peripheral blood. The origin of the receptors is a woman of 80 years or more with COVID-19, enrolled during active disease.

The gene calls are TRBV7-3 and TRBJ1-6; perhaps TRBD1 as D (6 bases). The CDR3 has 15 amino acids. V lost 4 bases to trimming and J lost 6 bases, with 13 bases between them. The germline V gene has CDR1 SGHTA and CDR2 FQGTGA. DNA for the CDR3: TGTGCCAGCAGCTCCGCGGCAGGGGCTAATTCACCCCTCCACTTT. Amino acids: CASSSAAGANSPLHF.

V and J are TRBV11-2 and TRBJ2-5; weak D call: TRBD2 (5 bases). Trimming took off 4 bases at V and 5 bases at J, with 11 bases between the two ends. This CDR3 spans 13 amino acids. From germline, CDR1 is SGHAT and CDR2 FQNNGV. The CDR3, as DNA: TGTGCCAGCAGCTCCCAAGAGCGGGAGACCCAGTACTTC. Protein sequence: CASSSQERETQYF.

This chain links TRBV19 with TRBJ2-1; 13 bases are a match to TRBD2. The trim removed 2 bases at V and 15 bases at J, leaving 7 bases unmatched. The CDR3 covers 14 residues. Looked up from germline, CDR1 is LNHDA and CDR2 is SQIVND (reference sequence). CDR3 coding DNA: TGTGCCAGTAGTATATCTGGACTAGCGGGAGTTTTGTTCTTC. It encodes CASSISGLAGVLFF.

The chain couples TRBV6-5 to TRBJ1-3; D gene ambiguous. The V end lost 7 bases, the J end lost 5 bases, and 12 bases lay between the germline ends. Germline CDR1 and CDR2: MNHEY and SVGAGI. This CDR3 is 13 amino acids long. The CDR3: CASKSGDRNTIYF. As DNA, the CDR3 is TGTGCCAGCAAGTCGGGAGATCGAAACACCATATATTTT.

This clone was picked up a small number of times. The gene calls are TRBV19 and TRBJ2-7; possible D gene TRBD1, 6 bases. CDR1 LNHDA and CDR2 SQIVND come from the germline V gene (reference sequence). The V gene lost 9 bases and the J gene lost 2 bases, with 20 bases spanning the gap. The CDR3 length is 15 residues. In DNA form, the CDR3 reads TGTGCCAGCGCGCCGGCCCTAGGGGGAACCTACGAGCAGTACTTC. It translates to CASAPALGGTYEQYF.

V and J are TRBV18 and TRBJ1-2; TRBD1 matches at 8 bases. Germline lookup yields CDR1 KGHSH and CDR2 LQKENI. The CDR3 length is 14 residues. After removal of 3 bases from V and 3 bases from J, the junction contained 3 bases not matched to a gene. In DNA form, the CDR3 reads TGTGCCAGCTCACCGTACAGGGGGGACTATGGCTACACCTTC. Encoded protein: CASSPYRGDYGYTF.

The chain has TRBV12-3 or TRBV12-4 and TRBJ1-2; D remains unclear. Trimming removed 6 bases at V and 8 bases at J, with 16 bases between. The CDR3 sequence is 13 residues long. This CDR3 reads CASSNLVMRGYTF. The CDR3, as DNA: TGTGCCAGCAGCAACTTAGTGATGAGGGGCTACACCTTC.

The chain links TRBV15 to TRBJ1-5; D is unresolved. Trimming removed 5 bases at V and 5 bases at J, with 7 bases between. CDR1 is LNHNV, CDR2 YYDKDF, per germline (reference sequence). The CDR3 has 12 residues. CDR3 bases: TGTGCCACCAGCCCCTATGATCAGCCCCAGCATTTT. This codes for CATSPYDQPQHF.

The chain couples TRBV7-8 to TRBJ1-3; 11 bases map to TRBD1. CDR1 is SGHVS and CDR2 is FQNEAQ in the germline V gene. V was pared by 4 bases and J by 8 bases, with 7 bases of the junction left unmatched. This CDR3 comprises 15 residues. The CDR3 nucleotides are TGTGCCAGCAGCTCGACGGACAGGGGGCCTTACACCATATATTTT. Its protein is CASSSTDRGPYTIYF.

This chain connects TRBV7-3 to TRBJ1-2; weak D call: TRBD1 (5 bases). The CDR3 extends over 14 amino acids. V was trimmed by 3 bases and J by 3 bases, leaving 11 bases between them. Germline CDR1 SGHTA, CDR2 FQGTGA. CDR3 region: CASSFGGDDYGYTF. The CDR3 bases are TGTGCCAGCAGCTTTGGAGGGGACGACTATGGCTACACCTTC.

The chain joins TRBV7-8 to TRBJ1-6, with D possibly matching TRBD1 (6 bases). The CDR3 is 14 residues long. The V end lost 5 bases, the J end lost 9 bases, and 14 bases lay between the germline ends. CDR1 is SGHVS and CDR2 is FQNEAQ in the germline V gene. The CDR3 region is CASSPGDKPSPLHF. The CDR3 nucleotides read TGTGCCAGCAGCCCAGGGGACAAGCCTTCACCCCTCCACTTT.

The gene calls are TRBV29-1 and TRBJ2-4, with D possibly being TRBD1 (8 bases). Trimming pared 5 bases from V and 8 bases from J, leaving 13 bases between. Germline V CDR1 and CDR2: SQVTM, ANQGSEA. The CDR3 sequence is 12 residues long. DNA for the CDR3: TGCAGCGTTACAGGGGGGAGGGACATTCAGTACTTC. This translates into CSVTGGRDIQYF.

This chain joins TRBV21-1 and TRBJ2-1; TRBD2 is the table's D call and was not checked against the DNA. TRBV21-1 is a pseudogene segment. CDR3 length: 10 residues. The CDR3 loop reads CASRRNEQFF. The CDR3 DNA sequence: TGTGCCAGCAGGAGGAATGAGCAGTTCTTC.

The genes are TRBV27 and TRBJ2-1; possible D gene TRBD2, 5 bases. CDR1 and CDR2 from the germline V gene are MNHEY and SMNVEV (reference sequence). The CDR3 loop spans 15 amino acids. The V and J ends lost 2 bases and 0 bases respectively, with 8 bases between them. CDR3 DNA sequence: TGTGCCAGCAGTTTAGCGGGTAGCTCCTACAATGAGCAGTTCTTC. It translates to CASSLAGSSYNEQFF.

The chain carries TRBV20-1 and TRBJ2-2, with unresolved D. This CDR3 contains 11 residues. V was clipped by 3 bases and J by 7 bases, with 6 bases between them. Looked up from germline, CDR1 is DFQATT and CDR2 is SNEGSKA (reference sequence). The CDR3 region has the DNA TGCAGTGCTAGGTCCGGCGGGGAGCTGTTTTTT. Amino acids: CSARSGGELFF.

This chain's CDR3 is CASTEGTGRETQYF. For the CDR3, the DNA is TGTGCCAGCACCGAAGGGACAGGGCGAGAGACCCAGTACTTC. The genes are TRBV6-5 and TRBJ2-5; 9 bases map to TRBD1. The CDR3 totals 14 residues. After removal of 7 bases from V and 4 bases from J, the junction contained 7 bases not matched to a gene. Looked up from germline, CDR1 is MNHEY and CDR2 is SVGAGI.

The chain couples TRBV19 to TRBJ2-1; TRBD1 matches 7 bases. Germline CDR1 reads LNHDA; CDR2 reads SQIVND (reference sequence). V dropped 5 bases and J dropped 2; count of bases not matched to a gene: 9. CDR3 size: 16 residues. CDR3: CASSDKGAGAYNEQFF. The CDR3 coding sequence is TGTGCCAGTAGTGACAAGGGGGCAGGGGCCTACAATGAGCAGTTCTTC.

The chain employs TRBV28 and TRBJ2-7; D is undetermined. The germline gives CDR1 MDHEN, CDR2 SYDVKM. This CDR3 has 14 amino acids. Between the trimmed V and J ends, which lost 6 bases and 2 bases, there was a span of 14 bases. The CDR3, as DNA: TGTGCCAGCAGCCCCGGGTCCTTTACCTACGAGCAGTACTTC. This translates into CASSPGSFTYEQYF.

This chain links TRBV28 with TRBJ1-1; the D gene is possibly TRBD1 (5 bases). V gave up 7 bases and J gave up 6 bases, with 12 bases separating them. Germline V lookup: CDR1 MDHEN, CDR2 SYDVKM. This CDR3 has 12 residues. CDR3 protein: CASTGRWAEAFF. CDR3 bases: TGTGCCAGCACAGGGCGCTGGGCTGAAGCTTTCTTT.